The 32 T cell receptor beta chains in this list originate from one sample, sequenced in a study of T cell responses to AZD1222 COVID-19 vaccine. Generated by immunoSEQ multiplex PCR, the TCRdb table keeps only in-frame clones and is missing some. This sample has roughly 140,000 clones, with approximately 91% found just once. Sequences were derived from peripheral blood, sampled 28 days after the second AZD1222 dose. The source is an adult who received the AZD1222 COVID-19 vaccine.

This clone has just one count. The chain uses TRBV19 and TRBJ2-7; 10 positions match TRBD2. The ends lost 3 bases at V and 4 bases at J; junction bases unmatched: 6. The CDR3 is made up of 15 amino acids. Germline loops: CDR1 LNHDA, CDR2 SQIVND (reference sequence). In DNA, the CDR3 is TGTGCCAGTAGTATTACAGCTAGCGGGAGATACGAGCAGTACTTC. Protein sequence: CASSITASGRYEQYF.

This clone is medium-sized (0.01 to 0.1%) within its sample. The rearrangement links TRBV7-8 to TRBJ2-7, with TRBD1 matching over 8 bases. The CDR3 is made up of 15 amino acids. Per germline, CDR1 SGHVS and CDR2 FQNEAQ. V lost 5 bases and J lost 3; bases outside the gene matches: 9. Here the CDR3 DNA reads TGTGCCAGCAGCAACCGGGACAGGCCTTTCTACGAGCAGTACTTC. Translated: CASSNRDRPFYEQYF.

The chain combines TRBV11-1 with TRBJ1-1; D may be TRBD1 (5 bases). Germline CDR1 is SGHAT and CDR2 is FQDESV (reference sequence). The CDR3 is made up of 14 amino acids. V lost 5 bases and J 0 bases, leaving 10 bases between the germline ends. The CDR3 sequence is CASSRGTMNTEAFF. DNA of the CDR3: TGTGCCAGCAGCCGGGGGACCATGAACACTGAAGCTTTCTTT. The full variable domain, rest sourced from reference TRBV11-1 and TRBJ1-1, is EAEVAQSPRYKITEKSQAVAFWCDPISGHATLYWYRQILGQGPELLVQFQDESVVDDSQLPKDRFSAERLKGVDSTLKIQPAELGDSAMYLCASSRGTMNTEAFFGQGTRLTVV.

The CDR3 DNA is TGCGCCAGCAGCCCTCTTAGCGGGGGCGCAACCGGGAGCTCCTACAATGAGCAGTTCTTC. This gives the protein CASSPLSGGATGSSYNEQFF. The chain links TRBV5-1 to TRBJ2-1; 9 positions agree with TRBD2. V was pared by 4 bases and J by 0 bases, with 17 bases of the junction left unmatched. The CDR3 consists of 20 residues. CDR1 and CDR2 from the germline V gene are SGHRS and YFSETQ. The entire variable domain, with the rest obtained from reference TRBV5-1 and TRBJ2-1, is as follows: KAGVTQTPRYLIKTRGQQVTLSCSPISGHRSVSWYQQTPGQGLQFLFEYFSETQRNKGNFPGRFSGRQFSNSRSEMNVSTLELGDSALYLCASSPLSGGATGSSYNEQFFGPGTRLTVL.

The chain combines TRBV5-6 with TRBJ1-2; D gene ambiguous. The CDR3 is 13 residues long. The germline CDR1 and CDR2 sequences are SGHDT and YYEEEE. Trimming took 2 bases from V and 2 from J, leaving 7 bases between them. The CDR3 DNA sequence: TGTGCCAGCAGCTTCGGGCAAAACTATGGCTACACCTTC. This gives the protein CASSFGQNYGYTF.

The chain uses TRBV4-2 and TRBJ1-5, with a possible D match to TRBD1 (6 bases). V lost 4 bases and J 7 bases, leaving 11 bases between the germline ends. The V gene's germline CDR1 is LGHNA and CDR2 YNFKEQ. This CDR3 region has 13 residues. The CDR3 is CASSLTGTQPQHF. The DNA for the CDR3 is TGTGCCAGCAGCCTTACAGGGACCCAGCCCCAGCATTTT.

This sequence joins TRBV18 and TRBJ1-1; D gene unclear. Trimming removed 5 bases at V and 1 base at J, with 8 bases between. The CDR3 consists of 13 residues. Germline V lookup: CDR1 KGHSH, CDR2 LQKENI. This chain's CDR3 is CASSSQSNTEAFF. The DNA for the CDR3 is TGTGCCAGCTCATCACAGTCGAACACTGAAGCTTTCTTT.

The V and J genes are TRBV7-9 and TRBJ2-3, with 8 bases aligning to TRBD1. Losses at the gene ends were 2 bases for V and 4 bases for J; bases not matched to a gene: 5. The CDR3 totals 15 residues. The germline gives CDR1 SEHNR, CDR2 FQNEAQ (reference sequence). The CDR3 region is CASSLTQTGADTQYF. The DNA for the CDR3 is TGTGCCAGCAGCTTAACCCAGACAGGGGCAGATACGCAGTATTTT.

The chain joins TRBV5-1 to TRBJ1-1; tentative D call: TRBD1 (5 bases). The CDR3 runs 15 residues. Trimming pared 0 bases from V and 0 bases from J, leaving 9 bases between. Germline V gene sequence: CDR1 SGHRS, CDR2 YFSETQ. In nucleotides, the CDR3 is TGCGCCAGCAGCTTGGTACCAGGGTTGAACACTGAAGCTTTCTTT. Protein sequence: CASSLVPGLNTEAFF.

In its sample, this clone was seen a few times. CDR3 sequence: CASNSQGADTEAFF. The CDR3 DNA reads as TGTGCCAGCAATTCTCAGGGGGCGGACACTGAAGCTTTCTTT. V is TRBV2 and J is TRBJ1-1, with 8 bases matching TRBD1. The CDR3 sequence is 14 residues long. The ends lost 7 bases at V and 3 bases at J; junction bases unmatched: 7. The germline gives CDR1 SNHLY, CDR2 FYNNEI.

This clone has only one observation. V usage is TRBV29-1 and J usage is TRBJ1-2; TRBD1 might be the D (5 bases). Between the trimmed V and J ends, which lost 3 bases and 4 bases, there was a span of 24 bases. CDR1 SQVTM and CDR2 ANQGSEA come from the germline V gene. The CDR3 contains 17 residues. CDR3 region: CSVERGSGNEWGYGYTF. The CDR3 DNA follows: TGCAGCGTTGAGAGGGGATCAGGGAATGAGTGGGGCTATGGCTACACCTTC.

In its sample, this clone was seen a few times. This chain links TRBV6-6 with TRBJ1-5; 7 bases are shared with TRBD1. This CDR3 has 17 residues. Germline V gene sequence: CDR1 MNHNY, CDR2 SVGAGI (reference sequence). V lost 5 bases and J lost 4; bases outside the gene matches: 14. The CDR3 sequence is CASSPRQGSGANQPQHF. CDR3 nucleotide sequence: TGTGCCAGCAGTCCACGACAGGGTTCGGGCGCAAATCAGCCCCAGCATTTT.

The CDR3 DNA is TGTGCCAGCAGCCAAGGGAGGCAGCGCAATCAGCCCCAGCATTTT. This translates into CASSQGRQRNQPQHF. The chain is built from TRBV4-2 and TRBJ1-5; D remains ambiguous. The CDR3 consists of 15 residues. From germline, CDR1 is LGHNA and CDR2 YNFKEQ. The V gene lost 1 base and the J gene lost 2 bases, with 9 bases spanning the gap.

This chain joins TRBV2 and TRBJ2-5; 14 nucleotides agree with TRBD2. There are 17 residues in the CDR3. Trimming removed 1 base from V and 4 bases from J; junction bases left unmatched: 5. Germline loops: CDR1 SNHLY, CDR2 FYNNEI. CDR3 in DNA: TGTGCCAGCAGTGAAGGACTAGCGGGGGGGCCTGGAGAGACCCAGTACTTC. Protein product: CASSEGLAGGPGETQYF.

This clone occurred once. This chain joins TRBV27 and TRBJ2-1; TRBD1 matches 7 bases. The CDR3 extends over 16 amino acids. Germline V lookup: CDR1 MNHEY, CDR2 SMNVEV (reference sequence). After removal of 5 bases from V and 0 bases from J, the junction contained 7 bases not matched to a gene. The CDR3 coding sequence is TGTGCCAGCAGTGTAGACAGGGCCCTCTCCTACAATGAGCAGTTCTTC. Translated, it gives CASSVDRALSYNEQFF.

The V and J genes are TRBV7-8 and TRBJ1-1, with D possibly being TRBD1 (5 bases). Germline CDR1 and CDR2: SGHVS and FQNEAQ. The CDR3 has 15 amino acids. V shed 1 base and J shed 3 bases, with 12 bases lying between them. DNA of the CDR3: TGTGCCAGCAGCTTAGAAGGGGCGCGGTACACTGAAGCTTTCTTT. It translates to CASSLEGARYTEAFF.

The CDR3: CASSLATSVSGANVLTF. The CDR3 DNA reads as TGTGCCAGCAGCTTGGCCACTAGCGTGTCGGGGGCCAACGTCCTGACTTTC. V gene TRBV5-8 combines with J gene TRBJ2-6; 7 bases agree with TRBD2. The CDR3 length is 17 residues. Germline V gene sequence: CDR1 SGHTS, CDR2 YDEGEE. With V trimmed by 0 bases and J by 4 bases, 7 bases remained unmatched.

CDR3 residues: CASSLGTGSTDTQYF. The DNA of the CDR3 is TGTGCCAGCAGCTTAGGAACAGGGTCCACAGATACGCAGTATTTT. The rearrangement uses TRBV7-9 and TRBJ2-3, with D perhaps TRBD1 (6 bases). The CDR3 length is 15 residues. Trimming left V 1 base short and J 2 bases short, with 10 bases between. Germline assignment: CDR1 SEHNR and CDR2 FQNEAQ (reference sequence).

This chain links TRBV9 with TRBJ2-5; D uncertain. V shed 0 bases and J shed 2 bases, with 8 bases lying between them. The CDR3 loop spans 14 amino acids. Germline V gene sequence: CDR1 SGDLS, CDR2 YYNGEE. The CDR3 is CASSVEDAQETQYF. CDR3 nucleotide sequence: TGTGCCAGCAGCGTAGAGGACGCACAAGAGACCCAGTACTTC.

The chain uses TRBV19 and TRBJ2-1; 7 bases agree with TRBD1. Germline V CDR1 and CDR2: LNHDA, SQIVND (reference sequence). Trimming removed 1 base from V and 4 bases from J; junction bases left unmatched: 7. The CDR3 consists of 16 residues. CDR3 coding DNA: TGTGCCAGTAGTATAGGACAGGGTAGACAATACAATGAGCAGTTCTTC. Its translation: CASSIGQGRQYNEQFF. Drawing the rest from reference TRBV19 and TRBJ2-1, the complete variable domain is DGGITQSPKYLFRKEGQNVTLSCEQNLNHDAMYWYRQDPGQGLRLIYYSQIVNDFQKGDIAEGYSVSREKKESFPLTVTSAQKNPTAFYLCASSIGQGRQYNEQFFGPGTRLTVL.

V gene TRBV4-2 combines with J gene TRBJ1-1; unclear D gene. Germline assignment: CDR1 LGHNA and CDR2 YNFKEQ. This CDR3 contains 13 residues. V dropped 1 base and J dropped 4 bases, with 7 bases sitting between them. CDR3 sequence: CASSQAQVTEAFF. In DNA form, the CDR3 reads TGTGCCAGCAGCCAAGCTCAGGTCACTGAAGCTTTCTTT.

The chain links TRBV5-4 to TRBJ1-1; the D gene is possibly TRBD1 (5 bases). CDR3 length: 14 residues. Trimming stripped 1 base from V and 4 bases from J, with 11 bases between. Germline V gene data show CDR1 as SGHNT and CDR2 as YYREEE (reference sequence). The CDR3 sequence is CASSLTGSRTEAFF. CDR3 nucleotide sequence: TGTGCCAGCAGCTTGACAGGATCTCGCACTGAAGCTTTCTTT.

This clone was observed a single time. This chain joins TRBV18 and TRBJ1-2, with D unclear. CDR3 length equals 15 residues. Germline values: CDR1 KGHSH, CDR2 LQKENI. Trimming took 0 bases from V and 0 from J, leaving 8 bases between them. For the CDR3, the DNA is TGTGCCAGCTCACCACCTGGTCAGGCTAACTATGGCTACACCTTC. It is translated as CASSPPGQANYGYTF.

The chain carries TRBV19 and TRBJ1-2; no clear D. From germline, CDR1 is LNHDA and CDR2 SQIVND (reference sequence). The V end lost 4 bases, the J end lost 2 bases, and 2 bases lay between the germline ends. The CDR3 has 11 amino acids. The CDR3 is CASSNNYGYTF. The CDR3 region has the DNA TGTGCCAGTAGTAACAACTATGGCTACACCTTC.

The genes are TRBV6-5 and TRBJ1-1; no definite D call. V lost 6 bases and J lost 3, with 17 bases in between. Germline V gene lookup returns CDR1 MNHEY and CDR2 SVGAGI. This CDR3 is 15 amino acids long. The CDR3 DNA is TGTGCCAGCAGCCAACAGATCACCATTTACACTGAAGCTTTCTTT. Its translation is CASSQQITIYTEAFF.

V usage is TRBV14 and J usage is TRBJ2-7, with 8 bases identical to TRBD2. Germline CDR1 is SGHDN and CDR2 is FVKESK. J lost 5 bases, V lost 1 base, and 4 bases had no gene match. The CDR3 is 14 amino acids. The chain's CDR3 is CASSQGRGGHEQYF. For the CDR3, the DNA is TGTGCCAGCAGCCAAGGACGGGGGGGCCACGAGCAGTACTTC.

This chain links TRBV2 with TRBJ2-1; 9 bases line up with TRBD2. Looked up from germline, CDR1 is SNHLY and CDR2 is FYNNEI. This CDR3 has 14 residues. The junction had 4 bases not matched to a gene; V was cut back by 8 bases and J by 2 bases. The CDR3 nucleotides read TGTGCCAGCCTGGGACTAGCAACCTACAATGAGCAGTTCTTC. It is translated as CASLGLATYNEQFF.

Concerning this clone itself: Because the CDR3 is missing its conserved closing phenylalanine or tryptophan, this is likely a read error. Because the CDR3's place on the DNA is in doubt, the DNA is left out and the CDR3 is given as listed by TCRdb. V and J are TRBV14 and TRBJ1-2. Germline values: CDR1 SGHDN, CDR2 FVKESK. The CDR3 sequence runs 11 residues, both termini included. The CDR3 region is CASSHAEVEEL.

The V gene is TRBV5-5, the J gene TRBJ1-2, with TRBD1 identical over 10 bases. Unmatched junction bases numbered 4, after V lost 2 bases and J lost 3 bases. The CDR3 is made up of 15 amino acids. Germline values: CDR1 SGHKS, CDR2 YYEKEE (reference sequence). The CDR3 sequence: CASSLRDRGDYGYTF. In DNA, the CDR3 is TGTGCCAGCAGCTTAAGGGACAGGGGTGACTATGGCTACACCTTC.

The chain employs TRBV27 and TRBJ2-1; 8 bases agree with TRBD2. CDR1 MNHEY and CDR2 SMNVEV come from the germline V gene (reference sequence). Germline trimming cut 5 bases from V and 8 bases from J; bases unmatched to any gene: 8. The CDR3 totals 14 residues. CDR3 residues: CASSPRTSLDEQFF. DNA for the CDR3: TGTGCCAGCAGTCCCAGGACTAGCCTGGATGAGCAGTTCTTC.

This sequence joins TRBV27 and TRBJ2-1; 10 bases match TRBD2. The CDR3 covers 15 residues. The germline V gene has CDR1 MNHEY and CDR2 SMNVEV (reference sequence). With V trimmed by 8 bases and J by 5 bases, 9 bases remained unmatched. Here the CDR3 DNA reads TGTGCCAGCGGGGTAGCGGGAGGATTCAACAATGAGCAGTTCTTC. Amino acids: CASGVAGGFNNEQFF.

This clone has a single count. The rearrangement links TRBV5-1 to TRBJ2-7, with D maybe TRBD2 (7 bases). The V end lost 4 bases, the J end lost 9 bases, and 14 bases lay between the germline ends. Germline CDR1 is SGHRS and CDR2 is YFSETQ. The CDR3 totals 12 residues. DNA for the CDR3: TGCGCCAGCAGCCAAACGGGGGGCGGGCAGTACTTC. This gives the protein CASSQTGGGQYF.